This T cell receptor (beta chain) was obtained from a study of regulatory T cells in long-lasting Graves disease. Study-wide findings and caveats: It was in persistent disease that TRBV28, TRBJ1-2 and TRBJ2-5 were favored.

The CDR3 spans 17 residues. After removal of 6 bases from V and 3 bases from J, the junction contained 16 bases not matched to a gene. The germline V gene has CDR1 SQVTM and CDR2 ANQGSEA. Libraries of TCR beta came from iRepertoire HTBI primers plus Arm-PCR of CDR3 regions. Via MiXCR, TCRdb re-called the multiplex PCR reads, giving one row per CDR3 protein. The profile covers some 330,000 distinct CDR3 sequences, with around 23% appearing a single time and 25% to 35% taken by the ten largest. Points on this clonotype: Antigen specificity is unknown.

The time point: persistent/refractory GD, antithyroid drugs over 5 years with positive TRAb. Extracted PBMC RNA gave rise to the TCR library. By American Thyroid Association guidelines, Graves' disease was diagnosed in the cohort. This clonotype originated in a woman in her 40s with Graves disease. J is TRBJ2-1 and V is TRBV29-1; 8 bases fit TRBD2. The starting material was peripheral blood mononuclear cells (PBMCs), obtained when the disease was refractory, from a patient treated with antithyroid drugs. The CDR3 region is CSVSGVDREGLYNEQFF. The CDR3 nucleotides are TGCAGCGTCAGTGGGGTGGATCGGGAGGGTCTCTACAATGAGCAGTTCTTC.